This entry features one TCR beta chain sequence. The table came from immunoSEQ multiplex PCR; TCRdb's copy has only in-frame clones and leaves some out. The table lists 52,000 or so clones, less than 85% of them singletons. The data originate from a study of OX40 agonist ivuxolimab in advanced cancers. This CDR3 contains 14 residues. Trimming left V 0 bases short and J 11 bases short, with 16 bases between. CDR1 and CDR2 from the germline V gene are MNHNY and SVGAGI (reference sequence). The sequence was collected from an adult with an advanced solid tumor such as melanoma, head and neck, liver or kidney cancer. This chain joins TRBV6-6 and TRBJ1-1; D is unclear. The material sequenced was CD4+ or CD8+ T cells sorted from blood, taken in a trial of the OX40 agonist ivuxolimab. The CDR3 DNA is TGTGCCAGCAGTTACTCGATAGGTACGGAGGCGGCTTTCTTT. Residues: CASSYSIGTEAAFF.